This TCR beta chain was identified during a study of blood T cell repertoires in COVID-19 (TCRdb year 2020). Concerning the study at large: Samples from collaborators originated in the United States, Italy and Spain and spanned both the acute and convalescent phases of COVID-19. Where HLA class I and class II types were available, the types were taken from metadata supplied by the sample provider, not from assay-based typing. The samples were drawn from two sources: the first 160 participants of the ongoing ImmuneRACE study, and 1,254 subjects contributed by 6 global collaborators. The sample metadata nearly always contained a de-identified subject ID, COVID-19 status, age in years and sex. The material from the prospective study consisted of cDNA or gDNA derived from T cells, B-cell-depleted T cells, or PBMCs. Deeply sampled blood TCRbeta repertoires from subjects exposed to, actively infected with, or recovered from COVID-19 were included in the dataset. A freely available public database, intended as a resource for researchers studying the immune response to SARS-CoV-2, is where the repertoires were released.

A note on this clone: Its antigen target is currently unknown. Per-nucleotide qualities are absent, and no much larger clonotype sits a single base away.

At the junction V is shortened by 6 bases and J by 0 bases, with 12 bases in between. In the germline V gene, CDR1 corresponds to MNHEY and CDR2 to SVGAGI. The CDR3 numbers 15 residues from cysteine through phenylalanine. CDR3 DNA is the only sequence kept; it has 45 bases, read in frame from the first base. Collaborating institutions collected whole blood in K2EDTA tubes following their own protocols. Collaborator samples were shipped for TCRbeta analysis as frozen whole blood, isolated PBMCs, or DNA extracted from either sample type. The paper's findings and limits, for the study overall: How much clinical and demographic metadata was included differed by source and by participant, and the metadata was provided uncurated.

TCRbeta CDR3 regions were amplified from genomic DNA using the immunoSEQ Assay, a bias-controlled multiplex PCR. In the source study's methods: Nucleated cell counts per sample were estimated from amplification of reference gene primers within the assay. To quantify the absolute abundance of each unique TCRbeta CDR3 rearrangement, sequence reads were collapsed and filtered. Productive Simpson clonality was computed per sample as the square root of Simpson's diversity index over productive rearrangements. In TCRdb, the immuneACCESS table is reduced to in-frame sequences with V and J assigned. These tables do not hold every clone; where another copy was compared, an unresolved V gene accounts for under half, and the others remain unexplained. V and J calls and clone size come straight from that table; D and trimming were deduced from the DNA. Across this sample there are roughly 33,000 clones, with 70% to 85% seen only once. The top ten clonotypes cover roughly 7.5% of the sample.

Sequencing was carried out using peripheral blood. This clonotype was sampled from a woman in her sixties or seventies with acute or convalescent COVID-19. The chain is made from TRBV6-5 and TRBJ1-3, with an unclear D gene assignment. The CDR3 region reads CASRRTVTSGNTIYF. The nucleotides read TGTGCCAGCAGGCGTACTGTTACCTCTGGAAACACCATATATTTT.